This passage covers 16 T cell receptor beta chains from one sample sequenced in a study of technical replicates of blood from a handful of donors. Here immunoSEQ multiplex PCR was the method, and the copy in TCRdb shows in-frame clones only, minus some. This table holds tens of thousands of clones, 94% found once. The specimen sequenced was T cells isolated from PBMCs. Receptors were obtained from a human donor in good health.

The CDR3, as DNA: TGTGCCTGGAAGGCGGGGAGGAACACCGGGGAGCTGTTTTTT. Translation gives CAWKAGRNTGELFF. The chain recombines TRBV30 with TRBJ2-2; tentative D call: TRBD2 (6 bases). Germline V gives CDR1 GTSNPN, CDR2 SVGIG (reference sequence). Trimming stripped 4 bases from V and 1 base from J, with 10 bases between. There are 14 residues in the CDR3.

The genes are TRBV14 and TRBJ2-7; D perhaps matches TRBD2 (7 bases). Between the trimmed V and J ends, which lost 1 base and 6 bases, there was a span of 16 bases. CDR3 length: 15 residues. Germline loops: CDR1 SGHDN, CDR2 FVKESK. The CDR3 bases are TGTGCCAGCAGCCAAGTGGGGGGGGCTCCTGGCGAGCAGTACTTC. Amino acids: CASSQVGGAPGEQYF.

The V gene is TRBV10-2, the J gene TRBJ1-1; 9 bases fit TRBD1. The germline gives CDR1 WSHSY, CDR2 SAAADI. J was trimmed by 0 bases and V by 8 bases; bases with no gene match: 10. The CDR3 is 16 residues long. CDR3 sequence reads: CASLPGTGIMNTEAFF. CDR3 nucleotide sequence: TGCGCCAGCTTGCCCGGGACAGGGATAATGAACACTGAAGCTTTCTTT.

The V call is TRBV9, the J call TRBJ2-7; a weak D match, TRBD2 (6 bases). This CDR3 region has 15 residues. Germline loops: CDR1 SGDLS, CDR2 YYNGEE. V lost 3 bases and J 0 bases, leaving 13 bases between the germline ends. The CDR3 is CASSGGLLGSYEQYF. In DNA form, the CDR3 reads TGTGCCAGCAGCGGGGGACTTCTAGGCTCCTACGAGCAGTACTTC. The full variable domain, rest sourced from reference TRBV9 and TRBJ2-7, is DSGVTQTPKHLITATGQRVTLRCSPRSGDLSVYWYQQSLDQGLQFLIQYYNGEERAKGNILERFSAQQFPDLHSELNLSSLELGDSALYFCASSGGLLGSYEQYFGPGTRLTVT.

The CDR3 sequence: CASGLMTKTRTVQGEKLFF. The CDR3 DNA sequence: TGTGCTAGTGGTTTGATGACCAAAACTAGGACAGTTCAGGGGGAAAAACTGTTTTTT. V is TRBV12-5 and J is TRBJ1-4; D possibly corresponds to TRBD1 (6 bases). Germline V gene sequence: CDR1 LGHNT, CDR2 FRNRAP. V lost 2 bases and J 8 bases, leaving 27 bases between the germline ends. The CDR3 contains 19 residues.

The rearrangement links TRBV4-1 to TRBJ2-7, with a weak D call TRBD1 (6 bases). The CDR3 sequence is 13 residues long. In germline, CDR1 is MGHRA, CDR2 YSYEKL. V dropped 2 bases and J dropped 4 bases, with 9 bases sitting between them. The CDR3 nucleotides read TGCGCCAGCAGCCAACAACAGGGTTACGAGCAGTACTTC. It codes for CASSQQQGYEQYF.

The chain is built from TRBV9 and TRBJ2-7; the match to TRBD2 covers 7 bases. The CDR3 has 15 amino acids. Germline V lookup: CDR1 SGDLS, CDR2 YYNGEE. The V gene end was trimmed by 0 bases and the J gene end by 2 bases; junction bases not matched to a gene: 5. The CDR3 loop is CASSVDPGGTYEQYF. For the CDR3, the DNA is TGTGCCAGCAGCGTAGATCCGGGGGGAACCTACGAGCAGTACTTC.

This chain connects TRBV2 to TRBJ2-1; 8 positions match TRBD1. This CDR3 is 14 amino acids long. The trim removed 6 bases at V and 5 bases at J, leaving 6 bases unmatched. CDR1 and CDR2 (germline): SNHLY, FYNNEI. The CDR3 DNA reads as TGTGCCAGCAGCCTAGACAGGGGAAACAATGAGCAGTTCTTC. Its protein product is CASSLDRGNNEQFF. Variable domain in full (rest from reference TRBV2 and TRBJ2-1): EPEVTQTPSHQVTQMGQEVILRCVPISNHLYFYWYRQILGQKVEFLVSFYNNEISEKSEIFDDQFSVERPDGSNFTLKIRSTKLEDSAMYFCASSLDRGNNEQFFGPGTRLTVL.

Here the CDR3 reads CASSTLGGQPQHF. In DNA form, the CDR3 reads TGTGCCAGTAGTACCCTCGGGGGTCAGCCCCAGCATTTT. The chain employs TRBV19 and TRBJ1-5, with a tentative D call TRBD1 (5 bases). CDR1 is LNHDA and CDR2 is SQIVND in the germline V gene (reference sequence). V lost 4 bases, J lost 6 bases, and 10 bases lay in between. This CDR3 has 13 residues. The whole variable domain, filled in from reference TRBV19 and TRBJ1-5, reads DGGITQSPKYLFRKEGQNVTLSCEQNLNHDAMYWYRQDPGQGLRLIYYSQIVNDFQKGDIAEGYSVSREKKESFPLTVTSAQKNPTAFYLCASSTLGGQPQHFGDGTRLSIL.

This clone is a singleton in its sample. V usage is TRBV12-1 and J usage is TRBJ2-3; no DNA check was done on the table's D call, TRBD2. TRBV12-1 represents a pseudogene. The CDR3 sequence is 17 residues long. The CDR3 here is CASSYLAGGPMADTQYF. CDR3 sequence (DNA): TGTGCCAGCAGCTACCTAGCGGGAGGGCCGATGGCAGATACGCAGTATTTT.

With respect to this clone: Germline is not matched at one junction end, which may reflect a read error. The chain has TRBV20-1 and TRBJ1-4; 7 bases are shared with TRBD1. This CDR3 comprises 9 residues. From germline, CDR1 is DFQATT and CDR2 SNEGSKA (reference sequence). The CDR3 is CSAGDRVLF. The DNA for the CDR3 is TGCAGTGCTGGAGACAGGGTACTTTTT.

CDR3: CASSPHLRGGLRNTEAFF. The CDR3 bases are TGTGCCAGCAGCCCACACCTCCGGGGGGGATTAAGAAACACTGAAGCTTTCTTT. V and J are TRBV7-8 and TRBJ1-1; the D gene is possibly TRBD1 (5 bases). V was cut by 5 bases and J by 2 bases, with 24 bases left in between. The germline CDR1 and CDR2 sequences are SGHVS and FQNEAQ. CDR3 length: 18 residues. The full variable domain, completed using reference TRBV7-8 and TRBJ1-1, is GAGVSQSPRYKVAKRGQDVALRCDPISGHVSLFWYQQALGQGPEFLTYFQNEAQLDKSGLPSDRFFAERPEGSVSTLKIQRTQQEDSAVYLCASSPHLRGGLRNTEAFFGQGTRLTVV.

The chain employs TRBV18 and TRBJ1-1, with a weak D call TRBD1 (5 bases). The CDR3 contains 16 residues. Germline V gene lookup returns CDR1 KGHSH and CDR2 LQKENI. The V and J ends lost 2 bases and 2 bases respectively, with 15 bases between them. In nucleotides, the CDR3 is TGTGCCAGCTCACCAGGCGGTGGCAGGGCAAACACTGAAGCTTTCTTT. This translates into CASSPGGGRANTEAFF.

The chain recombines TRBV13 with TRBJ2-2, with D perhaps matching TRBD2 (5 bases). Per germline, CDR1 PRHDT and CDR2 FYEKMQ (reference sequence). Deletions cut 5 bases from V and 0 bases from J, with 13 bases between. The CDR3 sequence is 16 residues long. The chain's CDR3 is CASSRIRSANTGELFF. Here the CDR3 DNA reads TGTGCCAGCAGCCGCATCCGTAGCGCGAACACCGGGGAGCTGTTTTTT.

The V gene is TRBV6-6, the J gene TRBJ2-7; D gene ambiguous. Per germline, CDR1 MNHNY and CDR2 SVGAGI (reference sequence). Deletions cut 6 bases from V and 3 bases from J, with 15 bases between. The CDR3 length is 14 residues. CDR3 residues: CASSSPGSYYEQYF. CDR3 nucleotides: TGTGCCAGCAGCTCCCCAGGAAGCTACTACGAGCAGTACTTC.

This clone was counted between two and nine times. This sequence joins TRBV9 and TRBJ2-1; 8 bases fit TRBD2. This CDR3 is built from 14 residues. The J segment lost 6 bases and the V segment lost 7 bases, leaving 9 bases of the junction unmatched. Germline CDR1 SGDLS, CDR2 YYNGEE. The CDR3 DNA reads TGTGCCAGCCGGAGCGGGGGCGAGGGCAATGAGCAGTTCTTC. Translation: CASRSGGEGNEQFF.